This T cell receptor beta chain was recorded in a study of cytomegalovirus exposure and HLA in healthy donors. There are 12 residues in the CDR3. Per the germline V gene, CDR1 is LNHDA and CDR2 is SQIVND (reference sequence). Between the trimmed V and J ends, which lost 3 bases and 8 bases, there was a span of 8 bases. The study ran its PCR with 60 Vbeta and 13 Jbeta primers. Generated by immunoSEQ multiplex PCR, the TCRdb table keeps only in-frame clones and is missing some. Of around 140,000 clones listed, more than 60% are singletons. Sequenced input: PBMCs. This TCR was recovered from a woman aged 55-69 years in good health and CMV-seronegative. The chain combines TRBV19 with TRBJ2-1; D is unclear. The CDR3 sequence is CASSILRDEQFF. The CDR3 nucleotides read TGTGCCAGTAGTATCCTCCGGGATGAGCAGTTCTTC.